Included here is one TCR beta chain sequence, with context. Its antigen target is currently unknown. No much larger clone exists at a distance of one base, and base qualities are not known. The immunoSEQ Assay, a bias-controlled multiplex PCR, was used to amplify TCRbeta CDR3 regions from genomic DNA. As for the original processing: The number of nucleated cells in each sample was estimated by amplification of reference gene primers within the assay. To quantify the absolute abundance of each unique TCRbeta CDR3 rearrangement, sequence reads were collapsed and filtered. Productive Simpson clonality was computed per sample as the square root of Simpson's diversity index over productive rearrangements. The source is immuneACCESS, and TCRdb retained only in-frame sequences with V and J called. Part of the clones is not carried over; for the studies checked, unresolved V genes explain less than half of this, and the remainder is unexplained. From that table come the V and J calls and clone size; the DNA was used to work out D and trimming. Counted in this sample were 250,000 to 350,000 clones; about 91% of them appeared once. The ten largest clonotypes hold just under 9% of the sample.

These data come from a study of blood T cell repertoires in COVID-19 (dated by TCRdb to 2019 to 2021). Looking at the study overall: The collaborator samples originated in the United States, Italy and Spain and spanned the acute and convalescent phases of COVID-19. Nearly every sample came with metadata listing a de-identified subject ID, COVID-19 status, age in years and sex. Where available, HLA class I and class II types were obtained from metadata supplied by the sample provider rather than from assay-based typing. The prospective study material was composed of cDNA or gDNA derived from T cells, B-cell-depleted T cells, or PBMCs. A freely available public database, intended as a resource for researchers studying the immune response to SARS-CoV-2, is where the repertoires were released. Samples came from the ongoing ImmuneRACE study (first 160 participants) plus 1,254 subjects from 6 global collaborators. The dataset comprised deeply sampled blood TCRbeta repertoires from subjects exposed to, actively infected with, or recovered from COVID-19. Broad study findings and their caveats: Clinical and demographic metadata were provided uncurated, with the amount varying by source and participant.

The germline V gene provides CDR1 SNHLY and CDR2 FYNNEI. V gives up 3 bases and J gives up 4 bases, and the segment between their germline ends measures 18 bases. The CDR3 runs 17 residues from the cysteine to the phenylalanine. The entry retains the CDR3 DNA only, 51 bases that are in frame from base 1. In the prospective study, participants were roughly 18 to 100 years old, resided in about two dozen geographic areas of the United States, and were enrolled through a virtual design. In the prospective study, participants were assigned to cohorts based on the clinical history participants reported in a screening survey and a study questionnaire. For ImmuneRACE Cohort 3, a participant was defined as recovered based on two consecutive negative NP/OP PCR tests, clearance by a healthcare professional, or resolution of symptoms. In the prospective study, mobile phlebotomists collected whole blood, serum and a nasopharyngeal or oropharyngeal swab from each participant. Additional blood draws and questionnaires over an approximately 2-month period could optionally be provided by prospective study participants. Prospective study blood samples were shipped either frozen or at room temperature before DNA extraction.

Sequenced sample: PBMCs or T cells enriched from blood (not recorded which). This receptor chain uses TRBV2 and TRBJ2-2; the D segment could be TRBD2, given 5 matching bases. The TCR was taken from a woman under 30 who had recovered from COVID-19. The CDR3 region has the sequence CASSDLAGPTGTGELFF. The DNA sequence is TGTGCCAGCAGTGATTTGGCGGGCCCCACGGGCACCGGGGAGCTGTTTTTT.